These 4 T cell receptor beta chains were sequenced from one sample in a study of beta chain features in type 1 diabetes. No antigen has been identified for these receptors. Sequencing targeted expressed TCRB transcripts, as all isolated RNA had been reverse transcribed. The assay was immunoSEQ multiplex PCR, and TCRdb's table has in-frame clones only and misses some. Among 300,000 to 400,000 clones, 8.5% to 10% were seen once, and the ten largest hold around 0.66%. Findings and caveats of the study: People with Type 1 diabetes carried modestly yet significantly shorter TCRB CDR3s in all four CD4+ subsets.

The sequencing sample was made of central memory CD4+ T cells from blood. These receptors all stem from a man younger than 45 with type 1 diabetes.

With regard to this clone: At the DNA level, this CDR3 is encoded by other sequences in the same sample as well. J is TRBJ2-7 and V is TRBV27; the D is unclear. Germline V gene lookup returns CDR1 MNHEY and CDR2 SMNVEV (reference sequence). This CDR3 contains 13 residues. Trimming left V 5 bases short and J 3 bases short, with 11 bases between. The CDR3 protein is CASSLGLNYEQYF. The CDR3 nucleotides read TGTGCCAGCAGTCTCGGGTTGAACTACGAGCAGTACTTC.

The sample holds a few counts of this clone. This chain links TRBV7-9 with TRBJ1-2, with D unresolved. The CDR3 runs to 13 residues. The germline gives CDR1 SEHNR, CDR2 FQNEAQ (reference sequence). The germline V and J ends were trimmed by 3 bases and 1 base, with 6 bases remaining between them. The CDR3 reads CASSLAINYGYTF. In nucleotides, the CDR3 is TGTGCCAGCAGCTTGGCTATTAACTATGGCTACACCTTC.

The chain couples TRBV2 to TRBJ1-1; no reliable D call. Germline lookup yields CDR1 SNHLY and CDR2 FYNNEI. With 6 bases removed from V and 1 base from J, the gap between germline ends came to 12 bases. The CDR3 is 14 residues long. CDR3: CASRIRTANTEAFF. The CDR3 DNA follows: TGTGCCAGCAGAATTAGGACGGCGAACACTGAAGCTTTCTTT.

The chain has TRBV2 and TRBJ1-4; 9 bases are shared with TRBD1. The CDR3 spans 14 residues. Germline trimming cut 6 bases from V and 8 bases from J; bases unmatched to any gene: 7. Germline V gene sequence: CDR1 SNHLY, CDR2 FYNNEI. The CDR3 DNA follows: TGTGCCAGCAGCTCACAGGGGGCTGGGGAAAAACTGTTTTTT. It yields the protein CASSSQGAGEKLFF.